This is a list of T cell receptor beta chains from one sample in a study of cytomegalovirus exposure and HLA in healthy donors. This table comes from immunoSEQ multiplex PCR, and its TCRdb copy is limited to in-frame clones, with some not included. The profile shows around 230,000 clones, about 75% of them singletons. Sequenced sample: PBMCs. These receptors came from a male donor in good health and CMV-seronegative. Each CDR3 is given with its conserved first and last residue. A D gene is named only where the DNA matches it firmly. Not all rows give a size; the values are once, few, many and, for expanded clones, a class.

d_call,v_call,j_call,clone_size,cdr3_nt,cdr3_aa
TRBD2,TRBV5-6,TRBJ2-7,-,TGTGCCAGCAGGGTGAGGCTAGCGGGGCCCTACGAGCAGTACTTC,CASRVRLAGPYEQYF
TRBD2,TRBV4-3,TRBJ2-1,-,TGCGCCAGCAGCCAAGAGACTAGCCAGAGCTCCTACAATGAGCAGTTCTTC,CASSQETSQSSYNEQFF
TRBD1,TRBV27,TRBJ1-4,-,TGTGCCAGCAGTTTCGGCAGGGGGCGGGTTAATGAAAAACTGTTTTTT,CASSFGRGRVNEKLFF
-,TRBV7-9,TRBJ1-5,few,TGTGCCAGCAGTCCCCGGGGGGGCAATCAGCCCCAGCATTTT,CASSPRGGNQPQHF
-,TRBV6-5,TRBJ2-1,-,TGTGCCAGCAGTTACCAGGGGAGGGATGAGCAGTTCTTC,CASSYQGRDEQFF
TRBD1,TRBV11-1,TRBJ2-3,-,TGTGCCAGCAGCTTGGACAGGGGGACAGATACACAGTATTTT,CASSLDRGTDTQYF
-,TRBV6-5,TRBJ1-1,few,TGTGCCAGCAGGTACGCGACAGTGAACACTGAAGCTTTCTTT,CASRYATVNTEAFF
-,TRBV27,TRBJ2-1,-,TGTGCCAGCGCTCCAGGGGAGAACTCCTACAATGAGCAGTTCTTC,CASAPGENSYNEQFF
TRBD1,TRBV10-3,TRBJ1-2,once,TGTGCCATCAGAGCCCGGACAGGGGCTAACTATGGCTACACCTTC,CAIRARTGANYGYTF
-,TRBV11-3,TRBJ2-1,-,TGTGCCAGCAGCTCAGGAGGAGCGGTGAGCTCCTACAATGAGCAGTTCTTC,CASSSGGAVSSYNEQFF
-,TRBV18,TRBJ2-5,-,TGTGCCAGCTCACTAGGGACAAACCAAGAGACCCAGTACTTC,CASSLGTNQETQYF
-,TRBV7-9,TRBJ1-4,-,TGTGCCAGCAGGGTCACTTCGAATGAAAAACTGTTTTTT,CASRVTSNEKLFF
TRBD1,TRBV6-6,TRBJ2-3,-,TGTGCCAGCAGTTACGACAGGGGGGCAGATACGCAGTATTTT,CASSYDRGADTQYF
TRBD1,TRBV27,TRBJ2-4,-,TGTGCCAGCAGGACAGGGATGGGAAACATTCAGTACTTC,CASRTGMGNIQYF
TRBD2,TRBV7-9,TRBJ2-5,-,TGTGCCAGCAGCCCAGTCGGGGTAGCGGGGGCTGGGGAGACCCAGTACTTC,CASSPVGVAGAGETQYF
-,TRBV6-6,TRBJ1-2,-,TGTGCCAGCATCCGGGTCCACTCCGGTAACTATGGCTACACCTTC,CASIRVHSGNYGYTF
TRBD1,TRBV2,TRBJ1-1,-,TGTGCCAGCATTAGAGGACAGGCGAACACTGAAGCTTTCTTT,CASIRGQANTEAFF
TRBD2,TRBV4-2,TRBJ2-3,-,TGTGCCAGCAGCCAAGTTCGGACTAGCGGGGGCTATACTAGCACAGATACGCAGTATTTT,CASSQVRTSGGYTSTDTQYF
-,TRBV5-1,TRBJ2-3,-,TGCGCCAGCAGCTTGGAAGGGGGATTGGGGACAGATACGCAGTATTTT,CASSLEGGLGTDTQYF
TRBD1,TRBV2,TRBJ1-1,-,TGTGCCAGCAGTGGCGACAGGGGTTATACTGAAGCTTTCTTT,CASSGDRGYTEAFF
TRBD1,TRBV5-6,TRBJ1-6,many,TGTGCCAGCAGCTCCGGGACAGGGACGGGGTCACCCCTCCACTTT,CASSSGTGTGSPLHF
-,TRBV7-7,TRBJ2-6,-,TGTGCTAGCAGCCCCTACAGGCACTCTGGGGCCAACGTCCTGACTTTC,CASSPYRHSGANVLTF
-,TRBV5-1,TRBJ2-2,-,TGCGCCAGCAGCTTACAGAACCCGAACACCGGGGAGCTGTTTTTT,CASSLQNPNTGELFF